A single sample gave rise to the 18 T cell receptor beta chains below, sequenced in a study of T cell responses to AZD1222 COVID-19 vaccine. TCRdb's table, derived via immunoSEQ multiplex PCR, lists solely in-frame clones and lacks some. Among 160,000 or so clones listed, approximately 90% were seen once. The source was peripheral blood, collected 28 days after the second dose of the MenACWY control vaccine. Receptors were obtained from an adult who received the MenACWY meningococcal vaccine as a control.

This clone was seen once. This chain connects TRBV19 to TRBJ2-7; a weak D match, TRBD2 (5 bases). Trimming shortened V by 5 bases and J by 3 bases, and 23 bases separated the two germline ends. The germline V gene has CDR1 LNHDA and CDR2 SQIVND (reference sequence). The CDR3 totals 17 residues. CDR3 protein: CASSAEPHDGGGYEQYF. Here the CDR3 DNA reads TGTGCCAGTAGTGCCGAACCCCATGACGGTGGAGGCTACGAGCAGTACTTC.

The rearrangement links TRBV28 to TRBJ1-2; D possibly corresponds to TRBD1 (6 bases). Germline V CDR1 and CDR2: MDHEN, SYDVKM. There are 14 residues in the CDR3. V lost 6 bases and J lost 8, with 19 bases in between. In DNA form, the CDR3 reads TGTGCCAGCAGACAAGGGCCAGGGGTCTCGGGCTACACCTTC. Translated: CASRQGPGVSGYTF.

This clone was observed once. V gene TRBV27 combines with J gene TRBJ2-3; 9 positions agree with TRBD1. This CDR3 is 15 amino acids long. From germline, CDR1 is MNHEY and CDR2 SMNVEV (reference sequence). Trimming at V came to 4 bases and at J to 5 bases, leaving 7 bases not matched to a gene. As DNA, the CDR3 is TGTGCCAGCAGTTACTACAGGGGGCAGTTAGATACGCAGTATTTT. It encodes CASSYYRGQLDTQYF.

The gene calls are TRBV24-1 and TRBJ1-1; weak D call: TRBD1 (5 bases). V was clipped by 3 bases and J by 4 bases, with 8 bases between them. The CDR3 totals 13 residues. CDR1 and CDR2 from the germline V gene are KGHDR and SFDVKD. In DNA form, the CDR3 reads TGTGCCACCAGTGATGGGGGAGGCACTGAAGCTTTCTTT. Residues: CATSDGGGTEAFF.

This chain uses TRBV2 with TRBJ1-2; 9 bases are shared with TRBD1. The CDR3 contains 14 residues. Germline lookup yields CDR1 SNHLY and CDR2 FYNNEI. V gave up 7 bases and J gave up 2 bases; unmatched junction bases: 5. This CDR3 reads CASTLDRGNYGYTF. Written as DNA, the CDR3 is TGTGCCAGCACCCTGGACAGGGGCAACTATGGCTACACCTTC.

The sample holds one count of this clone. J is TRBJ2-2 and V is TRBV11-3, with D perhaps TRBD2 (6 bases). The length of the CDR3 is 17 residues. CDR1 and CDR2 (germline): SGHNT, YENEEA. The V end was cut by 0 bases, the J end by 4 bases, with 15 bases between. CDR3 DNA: TGTGCCAGCAGCTTAGAACTGGAGGGGACGGGCACCGGGGAGCTGTTTTTT. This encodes CASSLELEGTGTGELFF.

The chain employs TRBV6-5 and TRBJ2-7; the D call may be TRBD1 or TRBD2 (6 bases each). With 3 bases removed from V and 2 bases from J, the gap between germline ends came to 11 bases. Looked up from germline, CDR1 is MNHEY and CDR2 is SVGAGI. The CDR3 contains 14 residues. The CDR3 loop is CASSYDGGPYEQYF. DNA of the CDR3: TGTGCCAGCAGTTATGACGGGGGCCCCTACGAGCAGTACTTC.

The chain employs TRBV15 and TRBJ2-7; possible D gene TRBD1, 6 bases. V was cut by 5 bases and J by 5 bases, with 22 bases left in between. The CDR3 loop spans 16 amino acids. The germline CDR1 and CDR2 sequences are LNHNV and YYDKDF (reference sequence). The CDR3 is CATSPLKDSPSDEQYF. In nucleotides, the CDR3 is TGTGCCACCAGCCCCCTTAAGGACAGCCCATCCGACGAGCAGTACTTC. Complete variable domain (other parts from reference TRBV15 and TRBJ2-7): DAMVIQNPRYQVTQFGKPVTLSCSQTLNHNVMYWYQQKSSQAPKLLFHYYDKDFNNEADTPDNFQSRRPNTSFCFLDIRSPGLGDTAMYLCATSPLKDSPSDEQYFGPGTRLTVT.

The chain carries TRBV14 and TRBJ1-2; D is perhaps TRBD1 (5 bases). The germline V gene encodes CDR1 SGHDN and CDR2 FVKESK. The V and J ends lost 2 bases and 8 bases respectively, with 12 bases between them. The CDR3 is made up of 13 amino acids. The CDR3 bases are TGTGCCAGCAGCCAATCTCGGGGGTCAGGCTACACCTTC. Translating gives CASSQSRGSGYTF.

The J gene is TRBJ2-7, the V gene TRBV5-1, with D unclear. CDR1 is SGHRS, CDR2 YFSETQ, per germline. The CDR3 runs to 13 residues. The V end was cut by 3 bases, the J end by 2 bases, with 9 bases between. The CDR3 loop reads CASSSVGAYEQYF. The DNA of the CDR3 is TGCGCCAGCAGCTCAGTGGGCGCCTACGAGCAGTACTTC. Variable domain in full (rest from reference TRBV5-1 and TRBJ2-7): KAGVTQTPRYLIKTRGQQVTLSCSPISGHRSVSWYQQTPGQGLQFLFEYFSETQRNKGNFPGRFSGRQFSNSRSEMNVSTLELGDSALYLCASSSVGAYEQYFGPGTRLTVT.

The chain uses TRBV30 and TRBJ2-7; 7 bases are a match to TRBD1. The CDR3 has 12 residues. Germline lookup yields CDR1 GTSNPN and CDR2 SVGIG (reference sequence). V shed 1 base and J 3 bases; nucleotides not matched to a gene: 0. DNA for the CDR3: TGTGCCTGGAGTGGACAGGGCTACGAGCAGTACTTC. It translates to CAWSGQGYEQYF.

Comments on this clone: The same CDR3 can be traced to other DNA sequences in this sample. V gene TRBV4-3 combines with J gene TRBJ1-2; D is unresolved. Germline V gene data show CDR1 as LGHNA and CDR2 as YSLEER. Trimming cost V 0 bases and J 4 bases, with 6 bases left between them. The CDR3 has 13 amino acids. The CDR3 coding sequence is TGCGCCAGCAGCCAAGACAGTTCCTATGGCTACACCTTC. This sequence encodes CASSQDSSYGYTF.

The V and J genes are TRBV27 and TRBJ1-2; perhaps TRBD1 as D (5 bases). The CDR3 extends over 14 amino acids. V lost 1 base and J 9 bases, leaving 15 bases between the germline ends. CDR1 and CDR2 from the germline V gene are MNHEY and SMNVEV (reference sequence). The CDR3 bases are TGTGCCAGCAGTTTATTGGGGACCGGGAATAGCTACACCTTC. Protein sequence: CASSLLGTGNSYTF.

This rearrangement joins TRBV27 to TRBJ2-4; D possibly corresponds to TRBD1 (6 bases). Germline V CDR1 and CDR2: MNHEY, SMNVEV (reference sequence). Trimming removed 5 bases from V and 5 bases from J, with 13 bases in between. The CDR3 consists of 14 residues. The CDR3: CASSVLGAQNIQYF. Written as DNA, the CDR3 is TGTGCCAGCAGTGTACTGGGGGCCCAAAACATTCAGTACTTC.

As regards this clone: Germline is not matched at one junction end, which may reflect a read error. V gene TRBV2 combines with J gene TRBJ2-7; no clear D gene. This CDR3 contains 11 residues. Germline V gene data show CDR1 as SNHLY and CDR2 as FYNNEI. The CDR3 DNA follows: TGTGCCAGCAGTGAAACATTCGTGGTGGCCTTC. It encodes CASSETFVVAF. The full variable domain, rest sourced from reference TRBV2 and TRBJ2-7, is EPEVTQTPSHQVTQMGQEVILRCVPISNHLYFYWYRQILGQKVEFLVSFYNNEISEKSEIFDDQFSVERPDGSNFTLKIRSTKLEDSAMYFCASSETFVVAFGPGTRLTVT.

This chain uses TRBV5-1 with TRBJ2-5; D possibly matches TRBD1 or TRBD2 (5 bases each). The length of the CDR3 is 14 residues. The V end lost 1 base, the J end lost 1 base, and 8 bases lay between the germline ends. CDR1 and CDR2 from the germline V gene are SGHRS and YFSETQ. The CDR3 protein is CASSLLGVQETQYF. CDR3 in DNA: TGCGCCAGCAGCTTGCTGGGGGTCCAAGAGACCCAGTACTTC.

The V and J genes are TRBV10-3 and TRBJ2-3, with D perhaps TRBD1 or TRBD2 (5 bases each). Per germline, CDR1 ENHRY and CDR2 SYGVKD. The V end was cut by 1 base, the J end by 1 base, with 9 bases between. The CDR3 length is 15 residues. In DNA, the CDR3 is TGTGCCATCAGTGAGTGGGGGACCCGCACAGATACGCAGTATTTT. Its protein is CAISEWGTRTDTQYF.

The CDR3 sequence: CASSPTGDYGYTF. CDR3 DNA: TGTGCCAGCAGCCCCACAGGGGACTATGGCTACACCTTC. The chain combines TRBV7-2 with TRBJ1-2, with 7 bases fitting TRBD1. Trimming removed 5 bases from V and 3 bases from J; junction bases left unmatched: 3. The germline V gene encodes CDR1 SGHTA and CDR2 FQGNSA. The CDR3 covers 13 residues.